The clone carrying this TCR beta chain was picked up one time. The antigen remains undetermined. Researchers used genomic DNA as the template to profile TCR beta VDJ and CDR3. TCRdb passed the reads through MiXCR, listing each CDR3 protein once. This table has approximately 99,000 distinct CDR3 sequences, roughly 50% appearing once. The data originate from a study of CD8+CD57+ T cells in acquired aplastic anemia. About the research overall: The DNA of sorted CD4+ and CD8+ cells averaged around 3 ug. In CD4+ cells, healthy donors produced an average of about 11 million reads.

Study-level points and caveats: Shared by patients and controls, 25 to 30 CD8+ CDR3s were abundant in patients. Patients did not significantly differ from controls in CD8+ Simpson's diversity.

The V gene's germline CDR1 is SGHTA and CDR2 FQGNSA. The CDR3 contains 14 residues. The V gene end was trimmed by 3 bases and the J gene end by 4 bases; junction bases not matched to a gene: 4. Sequencing was done on a sample of sorted CD4+, CD8+, or CD8+CD57+ T cells (not recorded which) from PBMCs. This chain links TRBV7-2 with TRBJ2-7; 9 bases map to TRBD2. The source is a human donor in good health, serving as a control. The CDR3 protein is CASSFSGGEYEQYF. The CDR3 DNA reads TGTGCCAGCAGCTTTAGCGGGGGAGAGTACGAGCAGTACTTC.